The clone carrying this TCR beta chain was seen a handful of times. Its matching antigen is unknown. Between the trimmed V and J ends, which lost 1 base and 2 bases, there was a span of 7 bases. There are 14 residues in the CDR3. Germline V gives CDR1 SGHTA, CDR2 FQGNSA. Indicated treatment: 10-day PBMC culture with coronavirus spike peptide pools or control peptides (ViraFEST assay). The sample is drawn from a study of vaccination and CD4 T cells after COVID-19. Oncomine TCR Beta short-read sequencing was applied to DNA from cultured CD4+ T cells. TCRdb called the PCR reads again in MiXCR, with one record for every CDR3 protein. The sample carries 7,000 to 9,500 distinct CDR3 sequences, under 65% recorded once.

The clonotype was recovered from a human donor with COVID-19. This chain uses TRBV7-2 with TRBJ2-3; tentative D call: TRBD2 (5 bases). The source material was cultured CD4+ T cells from blood, sampled after SARS-CoV-2 vaccination. CDR3 in amino acids: CASSLGGHTDTQYF. The CDR3 nucleotides read TGTGCCAGCAGCTTAGGAGGGCACACAGATACGCAGTATTTT.